This T cell receptor beta chain derives from a study of molecular identifiers for immune sequencing clone quantification. For bulk TCR libraries, previously described methods and listed TCR primers were used. Each CDR3 protein gets one entry after TCRdb re-called the PCR reads with MiXCR. Here the sample spans approximately 670,000 distinct CDR3 sequences, just under 20% being singletons. Study observations and caveats: The study reportedly detected spiked Jurkat TCR RNA from one cell among some 1 million naive cells. Effector cells had over 97% of their molecules in clones above 20 RNA copies, while naive cells had under 1%.

Trimming stripped 0 bases from V and 5 bases from J, with 11 bases between. CDR1 is LGHNA, CDR2 YNFKEQ, per germline. The CDR3 is 14 residues long. This clonotype was detected ten times or more. Its specificity is not known. Sequences were obtained from naive CD8+ T cells from blood, with Jurkat cell RNA spiked in. Subset of the sample: FACS-sorted CD8+CD4-CCR7+CD45RA+ naive T cells. The origin of this receptor is a human donor in good health. Some libraries in this study had Jurkat cell RNA spiked in. The V gene is TRBV4-2, the J gene TRBJ2-7, with D tentatively TRBD1 or TRBD2 (5 bases each). In DNA form, the CDR3 reads TGTGCCAGCAGCCAAGAGAGGGACGGCCACGAGCAGTACTTC. Encoded protein: CASSQERDGHEQYF.